The present T cell receptor beta chain was sequenced within a study of CD8 T cells in Susac syndrome. The study, taken as a whole, reports: It was acknowledged by the study that relatively few individuals were included in its TCR sequencing and HLA analysis.

The CDR3 extends over 14 amino acids. The V gene lost 2 bases and the J gene lost 5 bases, with 12 bases spanning the gap. Germline loops: CDR1 SEHNR, CDR2 FQNEAQ (reference sequence). A quantity of about 0.45 to 1 ug RNA underwent reverse transcription using random hexamers. With immunoSEQ multiplex PCR, TCR beta CDR3 was amplified across 54 Vbeta and 13 Jbeta. MiXCR was run by TCRdb on the immunoSEQ multiplex PCR reads, yielding one entry per CDR3 protein. This sample has 200,000 to 250,000 distinct CDR3 sequences, with 80% to 95% found just once. Remarks on this clonotype: As yet, its antigen is unknown.

The authors carried out high-throughput sequencing of TCR beta. They applied it to CD8+ and CD4+ T cells obtained from blood. The TEMRA cells underwent FACS enrichment, while the CD8+ and CD4+ T cells underwent negative isolation. The sequenced sample consisted of CD8+ T cells from PBMCs. The receptor was isolated from a human donor with multiple sclerosis. The chain joins TRBV7-9 to TRBJ2-5; D tentatively fits TRBD1 or TRBD2 (5 bases each). In nucleotides, the CDR3 is TGTGCCAGCAGCTTATATGGGGACGAGGAGACCCAGTACTTC. It translates to CASSLYGDEETQYF.